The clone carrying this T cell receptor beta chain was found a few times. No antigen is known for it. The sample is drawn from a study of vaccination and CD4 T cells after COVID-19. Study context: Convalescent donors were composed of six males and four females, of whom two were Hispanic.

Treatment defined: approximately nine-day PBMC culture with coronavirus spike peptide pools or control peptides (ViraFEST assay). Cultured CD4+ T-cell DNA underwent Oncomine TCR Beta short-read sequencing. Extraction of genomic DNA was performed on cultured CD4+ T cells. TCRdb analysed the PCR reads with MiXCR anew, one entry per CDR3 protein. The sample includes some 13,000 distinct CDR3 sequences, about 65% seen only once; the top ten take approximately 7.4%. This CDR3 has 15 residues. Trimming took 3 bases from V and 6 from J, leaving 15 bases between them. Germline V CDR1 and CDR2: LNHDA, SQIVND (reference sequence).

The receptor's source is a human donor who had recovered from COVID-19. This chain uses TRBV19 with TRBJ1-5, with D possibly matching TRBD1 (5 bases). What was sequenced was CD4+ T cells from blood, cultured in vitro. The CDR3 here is CASSIGMGVGQPQHF. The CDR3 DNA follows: TGTGCCAGTAGTATTGGGATGGGGGTGGGTCAGCCCCAGCATTTT.